The rows below give T cell receptor beta chains drawn from one sample of a study of OX40 agonist ivuxolimab in advanced cancers. The data were produced by immunoSEQ multiplex PCR, yet TCRdb's version contains in-frame clones alone and is incomplete. The sample lists some 57,000 clones; roughly 85% were seen once. Material: CD4+ or CD8+ T cells sorted from blood, obtained in a trial of the OX40 agonist ivuxolimab. The receptor set was obtained from an adult with an advanced solid tumor such as melanoma, head and neck, liver or kidney cancer. Each CDR3 is given with its conserved first and last residue. A D gene is named only where the DNA matches it firmly. Clone size appears in some rows only: once, few, many, or a class for an expanded clone.

size,D,J,V,DNA,CDR3
-,-,TRBJ2-1,TRBV10-3,TGTGCCACCCGCGCCTTGGGAGACTCGGGCAATGAGCAGTTCTTC,CATRALGDSGNEQFF
-,-,TRBJ1-5,TRBV19,TGTGCCAGTAGTATAGATAAGGGCTGGGGACAGCCCCAGCATTTT,CASSIDKGWGQPQHF
-,TRBD1,TRBJ1-4,TRBV18,TGTGCCAGCTCACCTCGGACAGGGGATGAAAAACTGTTTTTT,CASSPRTGDEKLFF
-,-,TRBJ2-5,TRBV4-2,TGTGCCAGCAGCCAAGATCCCGGGGCCATCCAGACCCAGTACTTC,CASSQDPGAIQTQYF
-,-,TRBJ2-5,TRBV6-1,TGTGCCAGCAGACCGGGGGCGTGGGAGACCCAGTACTTC,CASRPGAWETQYF
-,-,TRBJ2-7,TRBV10-3,TGTGCCACCCAAACAGCCGCCCTTTCCTACGAGCAGTACTTC,CATQTAALSYEQYF
few,-,TRBJ1-1,TRBV19,TGTGCCAGTAGGGGACTAGAGGCTGAAGCTTTCTTT,CASRGLEAEAFF
-,-,TRBJ1-6,TRBV5-5,TGTGCCAGCAGCTTGGGAGGAGGGATGAATTCACCCCTCCACTTT,CASSLGGGMNSPLHF
once,-,TRBJ1-4,TRBV28,TGTGCCAGCAGCCCGGTAATAACTAATGAAAAACTGTTTTTT,CASSPVITNEKLFF
-,TRBD2,TRBJ2-7,TRBV9,TGTGCCAGCAGCGTGGGGACTAGCGGAACCTACGAGCAGTACTTC,CASSVGTSGTYEQYF
-,-,TRBJ2-2,TRBV27,TGTGCCAGCAGTTACCAAATGGGGGTGCTCGGCACCGGGGAGCTGTTTTTT,CASSYQMGVLGTGELFF
-,TRBD2,TRBJ2-7,TRBV5-4,TGTGCCAGCACATCTAGCGGGGGGACCTACGAGCAGTACTTC,CASTSSGGTYEQYF
-,-,TRBJ2-7,TRBV28,TGTGCCAGCAGCGCCGGGGGGCTAAGATACCACGAGCAGTACTTC,CASSAGGLRYHEQYF
-,-,TRBJ2-7,TRBV11-3,TGTGCCAGCAGCCCCCATGGGTCGCTCTCCTACGAGCAGTACTTC,CASSPHGSLSYEQYF
-,TRBD2,TRBJ2-5,TRBV18,TGTGCCAGCTCGCAGTTACTAGCGTTCCAAGAGACCCAGTACTTC,CASSQLLAFQETQYF
-,-,TRBJ2-2,TRBV11-3,TGTGCCAGCAGCCCACCTGGCAGGGATACCGGGGAGCTGTTTTTT,CASSPPGRDTGELFF
-,TRBD2,TRBJ2-7,TRBV5-1,TGCGCCAGCAGCTTACGGACTAGCGGGGCACCCCGGGGGAGCTCCTACGAGCAGTACTTC,CASSLRTSGAPRGSSYEQYF
-,TRBD2,TRBJ2-1,TRBV6-5,TGTGCCAGCACCTTCACTAGCGGTGAGCAGTTCTTC,CASTFTSGEQFF
-,-,TRBJ1-4,TRBV7-2,TGTGCCAGCAGCTCAAAGGGGGATGAAAAACTGTTTTTT,CASSSKGDEKLFF
-,TRBD2,TRBJ2-4,TRBV5-5,TGTGCCAGCAGCTTGGGGGCGGGAGGGGCGCTCAACATTCAGTACTTC,CASSLGAGGALNIQYF
-,TRBD1,TRBJ1-2,TRBV5-4,TGTGCCAGCAGCTTGGGGGGGACAGGGGCTAACTATGGCTACACCTTC,CASSLGGTGANYGYTF
few,-,TRBJ2-1,TRBV19,TGTGCCAGTAGTATATCCCCGACGCGGGCTGAGGGTGAGCAGTTCTTC,CASSISPTRAEGEQFF
-,-,TRBJ1-1,TRBV7-2,TGTGCCAGCAGCTTAATGCAGGGGAAGGCTGAAGCTTTCTTT,CASSLMQGKAEAFF
-,TRBD1,TRBJ1-2,TRBV10-3,TGTGCCACCCAGTCTCCAACCGGGACAGGGGTTAACTATGGCTACACCTTC,CATQSPTGTGVNYGYTF
-,-,TRBJ2-7,TRBV4-1,TGCGCCAGCAGCCCCGGGCAGAACGAGCAGTACTTC,CASSPGQNEQYF
-,-,TRBJ1-1,TRBV7-3,TGTGCCAGCAGCTTAGGGGGCGGGGACACTGAAGCTTTCTTT,CASSLGGGDTEAFF
-,TRBD1,TRBJ2-7,TRBV28,TGTGCCAGCAGTTTATCAGGACAGGGCTACGAGCAGTACTTC,CASSLSGQGYEQYF
-,TRBD1,TRBJ2-7,TRBV5-1,TGCGCCAGCAGCTTCCCGAGACAGGGGGGCGACGAGCAGTACTTC,CASSFPRQGGDEQYF
-,-,TRBJ2-6,TRBV7-3,TGTGCCAGCAGCTTAACGTTCCAGTCCTCTGGGGCCAACGTCCTGACTTTC,CASSLTFQSSGANVLTF
-,TRBD2,TRBJ2-1,TRBV2,TGTGCCAGCAGTGAGCTCCAGCGGGGGGGCCGCGGTGAGCAGTTCTTC,CASSELQRGGRGEQFF
-,-,TRBJ1-1,TRBV28,TGTGCCAGCAGTCCTCAAAGGGGAGCCTTCACTGAAGCTTTCTTT,CASSPQRGAFTEAFF
-,TRBD1,TRBJ2-3,TRBV19,TGTGCCAGTGGCCCGACAGGGGGGGATACGCAGTATTTT,CASGPTGGDTQYF
-,-,TRBJ2-3,TRBV7-2,TGTGCCAGCAGCTTGAATGGCGGGGGCCACACTTATCGGTATTTT,CASSLNGGGHTYRYF
-,-,TRBJ2-7,TRBV28,TGTGCCAGCAGTCGATCAGGGCCTGAGCAGTACTTC,CASSRSGPEQYF
-,TRBD1,TRBJ2-7,TRBV7-2,TGTGCCAGCAGACCGGGACAGACCCTATCCTACGAGCAGTACTTC,CASRPGQTLSYEQYF
once,-,TRBJ2-1,TRBV7-2,TGTGCCAGCAGCTCGCGGCAGGGCGGTGAGCAGTTCTTC,CASSSRQGGEQFF
once,-,TRBJ2-7,TRBV21-1,TGTGCCAGCAGCCATGAGAAGGGGGGCTCCTACGAGCAGTACTTC,CASSHEKGGSYEQYF
-,-,TRBJ2-5,TRBV14,TGTGCCAGCAGCCAAGGAGCTCAACGGGTATTGTTAAACTTC,CASSQGAQRVLLNF
once,-,TRBJ2-5,TRBV2,TGTGCCAGCAGTAGGAATAATCAAGAGACCCAGTACTTC,CASSRNNQETQYF
-,-,TRBJ2-5,TRBV5-1,TGCGCCAGCAGAGTAGATACCCAAGAGACCCAGTACTTC,CASRVDTQETQYF
-,-,TRBJ2-4,TRBV19,TGTGCCAGTAGTATAGATCAACCGGGGGTGGGCATTCAGTACTTC,CASSIDQPGVGIQYF
-,-,TRBJ1-1,TRBV5-1,TGCGCCAGCAGCTTGGGGTCGGTGCTAGGCACTGAAGCTTTCTTT,CASSLGSVLGTEAFF